One and the same sample provided the 23 T cell receptor beta chains below, sequenced in a study of monozygotic twins with cystic fibrosis. The data were produced by immunoSEQ multiplex PCR, yet TCRdb's version contains in-frame clones alone and is incomplete. The sample lists tens of thousands of clones, 95% to 98% seen once, with about 0.15% in the top ten. Sequenced sample: blood. These receptor sequences come from a girl aged 5-17 years with cystic fibrosis.

As concerns this clone: One junction end disagrees with the germline gene, perhaps due to a read error. This sequence joins TRBV19 and TRBJ1-5, with a weak D call TRBD1 (6 bases). The CDR3 is made up of 13 amino acids. Germline CDR1 reads LNHDA; CDR2 reads SQIVND (reference sequence). The CDR3 sequence: CASSRDTFAPQHF. The CDR3 coding sequence is TGTGCTAGTAGCCGGGACACCTTTGCGCCCCAGCATTTT.

The chain couples TRBV28 to TRBJ2-7, with 7 bases fitting TRBD2. The CDR3 is made up of 15 amino acids. V shed 2 bases and J 7 bases; nucleotides not matched to a gene: 11. Germline CDR1 is MDHEN and CDR2 is SYDVKM. CDR3: CASSLPTSNSGEQYF. The CDR3 nucleotides are TGTGCCAGCAGTTTACCGACTAGCAACTCGGGAGAGCAGTACTTC. Looking up the rest from reference TRBV28 and TRBJ2-7 gives the full variable domain: DVKVTQSSRYLVKRTGEKVFLECVQDMDHENMFWYRQDPGLGLRLIYFSYDVKMKEKGDIPEGYSVSREKKERFSLILESASTNQTSMYLCASSLPTSNSGEQYFGPGTRLTVT.

The rearrangement joins TRBV28 to TRBJ1-5; TRBD1 matches at 8 bases. J lost 4 bases, V lost 2 bases, and 4 bases had no gene match. From germline, CDR1 is MDHEN and CDR2 SYDVKM. The CDR3 has 15 amino acids. CDR3 region: CASSLIRGPNQPQHF. In DNA, the CDR3 is TGTGCCAGCAGTTTAATCAGGGGGCCTAATCAGCCCCAGCATTTT.

The chain uses TRBV2 and TRBJ2-3; 12 bases map to TRBD2. Germline V lookup: CDR1 SNHLY, CDR2 FYNNEI. The CDR3 runs 17 residues. The junction had 10 bases not matched to a gene; V was cut back by 5 bases and J by 4 bases. The CDR3 loop reads CASSIGLAGSFADTQYF. In nucleotides, the CDR3 is TGTGCCAGCAGTATAGGACTAGCGGGAAGTTTTGCAGATACGCAGTATTTT.

The genes are TRBV5-1 and TRBJ2-3; 10 positions match TRBD2. Germline CDR1 reads SGHRS; CDR2 reads YFSETQ. J was trimmed by 2 bases and V by 0 bases; bases with no gene match: 12. This CDR3 has 19 amino acids. The CDR3 is CASSLATVLAGAFTDTQYF. Written as DNA, the CDR3 is TGCGCCAGCAGCTTGGCCACGGTCCTAGCGGGGGCTTTCACAGATACGCAGTATTTT.

The chain joins TRBV5-8 to TRBJ2-5, with D possibly being TRBD2 (6 bases). Germline V lookup: CDR1 SGHTS, CDR2 YDEGEE. CDR3 size: 15 residues. V was cut by 3 bases and J by 7 bases, with 19 bases left in between. DNA of the CDR3: TGTGCCAGCAGCTCCCACCGGGGGATCGAGGGGACCCAGTACTTC. Amino acid sequence: CASSSHRGIEGTQYF.

V gene TRBV5-1 combines with J gene TRBJ2-7, with a weak D call TRBD1 (5 bases). The CDR3 has 13 residues. With 2 bases removed from V and 2 bases from J, the gap between germline ends came to 8 bases. In germline, CDR1 is SGHRS, CDR2 YFSETQ. The CDR3 sequence: CASSLIGAYEQYF. Here the CDR3 DNA reads TGCGCCAGCAGCTTAATAGGGGCCTACGAGCAGTACTTC. Full variable domain (missing parts from reference TRBV5-1 and TRBJ2-7): KAGVTQTPRYLIKTRGQQVTLSCSPISGHRSVSWYQQTPGQGLQFLFEYFSETQRNKGNFPGRFSGRQFSNSRSEMNVSTLELGDSALYLCASSLIGAYEQYFGPGTRLTVT.

This sequence joins TRBV7-7 and TRBJ2-7; D remains unclear. The ends were cut back, 6 bases at V and 0 bases at J, with 12 bases in the middle. Germline CDR1 and CDR2: SSHAT and FNYEAQ (reference sequence). The CDR3 has 14 amino acids. This CDR3 is CASRPPPRSYEQYV. CDR3 bases: TGTGCCAGCAGGCCTCCGCCACGCTCCTACGAGCAGTACGTC.

The rearrangement joins TRBV7-8 to TRBJ1-1; D is perhaps TRBD1 (6 bases). Germline loops: CDR1 SGHVS, CDR2 FQNEAQ. V was trimmed by 4 bases and J by 4 bases, leaving 16 bases between them. The CDR3 sequence is 15 residues long. CDR3 nucleotide sequence: TGTGCCAGCAGCTCAGATCAGGGGTCGGGCACTGAAGCTTTCTTT. Residues: CASSSDQGSGTEAFF.

The chain carries TRBV5-6 and TRBJ2-1; no clear D. V dropped 3 bases and J dropped 4 bases, with 5 bases sitting between them. CDR3 length: 12 residues. Germline CDR1 and CDR2: SGHDT and YYEEEE. This CDR3 is CASSSGYNEQFF. CDR3 nucleotide sequence: TGTGCCAGCAGCTCAGGATACAATGAGCAGTTCTTC.

This clone came up once. The CDR3 DNA follows: TGTGCCAGCAGCATAGGGGGGGTCTTCTACGAGCAGTACGTC. Translating gives CASSIGGVFYEQYV. The gene calls are TRBV21-1 and TRBJ2-7; the table's D call, TRBD2, was not checked against the DNA. TRBV21-1 is listed as a pseudogene. There are 14 residues in the CDR3.

This chain links TRBV5-4 with TRBJ2-1; 11 positions match TRBD2. CDR1 is SGHNT and CDR2 is YYREEE in the germline V gene (reference sequence). The CDR3 extends over 17 amino acids. The trim removed 4 bases at V and 4 bases at J, leaving 10 bases unmatched. The CDR3 nucleotides read TGTGCCAGCAGCAGGTTACTAGCGGGAGCCTATTACAATGAGCAGTTCTTC. It is translated as CASSRLLAGAYYNEQFF. Full variable domain (remainder filled in from reference TRBV5-4 and TRBJ2-1): ETGVTQSPTHLIKTRGQQVTLRCSSQSGHNTVSWYQQALGQGPQFIFQYYREEENGRGNFPPRFSGLQFPNYSSELNVNALELDDSALYLCASSRLLAGAYYNEQFFGPGTRLTVL.

The chain combines TRBV27 with TRBJ2-1; 10 bases fit TRBD2. The CDR3 consists of 16 residues. Germline values: CDR1 MNHEY, CDR2 SMNVEV (reference sequence). V gave up 6 bases and J gave up 4 bases; unmatched junction bases: 9. The CDR3 is CASSFLGTSEYNEQFF. CDR3 nucleotides: TGTGCCAGCAGCTTCCTTGGGACTAGCGAGTACAATGAGCAGTTCTTC.

The V and J genes are TRBV18 and TRBJ2-7, with D tentatively TRBD2 (6 bases). V lost 2 bases, J lost 2 bases, and 7 bases lay in between. This CDR3 has 13 amino acids. Germline CDR1 is KGHSH and CDR2 is LQKENI. DNA for the CDR3: TGTGCCAGCTCACCAACGGGGGCCTACGAGCAGTACGTC. Amino acid sequence: CASSPTGAYEQYV.

The genes are TRBV4-3 and TRBJ1-1; D may be TRBD1 (5 bases). The ends were cut back, 1 base at V and 4 bases at J, with 10 bases in the middle. The CDR3 covers 14 residues. The germline gives CDR1 LGHNA, CDR2 YSLEER. The CDR3 DNA reads TGCGCCAGCAGCCAAGGAGGGGCTCTCACTGAAGCTTTCTTT. Amino acid sequence: CASSQGGALTEAFF.

The rearrangement joins TRBV9 to TRBJ1-1; 8 bases match TRBD1. The length of the CDR3 is 16 residues. Germline loops: CDR1 SGDLS, CDR2 YYNGEE. V lost 4 bases, J lost 1 base, and 9 bases stayed unmatched. CDR3 loop: CASSPMRDRRNTEAFF. The CDR3 DNA reads as TGTGCCAGCAGCCCAATGAGGGACAGGAGGAACACTGAAGCTTTCTTT.

The V and J genes are TRBV10-3 and TRBJ2-1, with a weak D call TRBD1 (6 bases). In germline, CDR1 is ENHRY, CDR2 SYGVKD. Between the trimmed V and J ends, which lost 10 bases and 7 bases, there was a span of 17 bases. CDR3 length: 13 amino acids. CDR3 sequence: CATGQSRSNEQFF. The DNA of the CDR3 is TGTGCCACCGGACAGTCTCGTTCAAATGAGCAGTTCTTC.

This clone was detected once. The gene calls are TRBV5-1 and TRBJ1-2; the D is unclear. The length of the CDR3 is 12 residues. V was clipped by 2 bases and J by 5 bases, with 7 bases between them. Germline V gene data show CDR1 as SGHRS and CDR2 as YFSETQ. CDR3 sequence (DNA): TGCGCCAGCAGCTTAGGCGAATATGGCTACACCTTC. This encodes CASSLGEYGYTF. The variable domain in full, completed from reference TRBV5-1 and TRBJ1-2, reads KAGVTQTPRYLIKTRGQQVTLSCSPISGHRSVSWYQQTPGQGLQFLFEYFSETQRNKGNFPGRFSGRQFSNSRSEMNVSTLELGDSALYLCASSLGEYGYTFGSGTRLTVV.

The CDR3 DNA sequence: TGTGCCATCAGTTCAACCGACAGTATGCCTGGAAACACCATATATTTT. Amino acid sequence: CAISSTDSMPGNTIYF. The chain uses TRBV10-3 and TRBJ1-3, with D maybe TRBD1 (5 bases). The V and J ends lost 5 bases and 2 bases respectively, with 16 bases between them. The V gene's germline CDR1 is ENHRY and CDR2 SYGVKD. The CDR3 has 16 residues.

V and J are TRBV21-1 and TRBJ1-2; the table's D call, TRBD1, was not checked against the DNA. TRBV21-1 represents a pseudogene. The CDR3 runs 13 residues. CDR3 residues: CASSNSGGEGYTF. The CDR3 bases are TGTGCCAGCAGCAACTCAGGGGGTGAGGGCTACACCTTC.

This sequence joins TRBV19 and TRBJ2-7; 7 bases agree with TRBD2. Germline values: CDR1 LNHDA, CDR2 SQIVND (reference sequence). The CDR3 consists of 16 residues. V gave up 0 bases and J gave up 4 bases; unmatched junction bases: 9. CDR3 sequence: CASSIDPTSRTYEQYF. The CDR3 DNA is TGTGCCAGTAGTATAGACCCGACTAGCAGAACTTACGAGCAGTACTTC. Based on the CDR3 plus reference TRBV19 and TRBJ2-7, the full variable domain is DGGITQSPKYLFRKEGQNVTLSCEQNLNHDAMYWYRQDPGQGLRLIYYSQIVNDFQKGDIAEGYSVSREKKESFPLTVTSAQKNPTAFYLCASSIDPTSRTYEQYFGPGTRLTVT.

V usage is TRBV10-2 and J usage is TRBJ2-7; D call uncertain. Per germline, CDR1 WSHSY and CDR2 SAAADI. The length of the CDR3 is 13 residues. Trimming pared 6 bases from V and 3 bases from J, leaving 12 bases between. The CDR3 is CASSPSGRYEQYV. The CDR3, as DNA: TGCGCCAGCAGCCCCAGTGGCCGCTACGAGCAGTACGTC.

The V gene is TRBV6-4, the J gene TRBJ2-1, with D tentatively TRBD2 (5 bases). The CDR3 length is 15 residues. The V gene's germline CDR1 is MRHNA and CDR2 SNTAGT. The V and J ends lost 0 bases and 8 bases respectively, with 14 bases between them. CDR3 DNA sequence: TGTGCCAGCAGTGACTCATTGGACTCGGCATATGAGCAGTTCTTC. Translating gives CASSDSLDSAYEQFF.